Each of the 2 T cell receptor beta chains below was sequenced from the same sample in a study of CD8+CD57+ T cells in acquired aplastic anemia. The TCR beta profiling, which covered VDJ combination and CDR3 sequence, was carried out using genomic DNA as the template. One entry per CDR3 protein, called by TCRdb with MiXCR from the reads. The sample has about 200,000 distinct CDR3 sequences; almost 35% are singletons. The sample comprised sorted CD4+, CD8+, or CD8+CD57+ T cells (not recorded which) from PBMCs. These TCRs come from a human donor in good health, serving as a control.

This chain connects TRBV4-1 to TRBJ2-5; no clear D. The J call may be wrong; the DNA end is better matched by TRBJ2-7. Germline V gene data show CDR1 as MGHRA and CDR2 as YSYEKL. This CDR3 is 16 amino acids long. CDR3 DNA: TGCGCCAGCAGCCAAGTTCCCCCCCGGCAGCCCTACGAGCAGTACGTC. Residues: CASSQVPPRQPYEQYV.

This clonotype was seen many times. The chain joins TRBV7-9 to TRBJ1-6, with a possible D match to TRBD1 (5 bases). There are 16 residues in the CDR3. V lost 1 base, J lost 5 bases, and 12 bases lay in between. CDR1 and CDR2 from the germline V gene are SEHNR and FQNEAQ (reference sequence). The CDR3: CASSLGRAVNNSPLHF. CDR3 nucleotides: TGTGCCAGCAGCTTAGGCAGGGCGGTTAATAATTCACCCCTCCACTTT.